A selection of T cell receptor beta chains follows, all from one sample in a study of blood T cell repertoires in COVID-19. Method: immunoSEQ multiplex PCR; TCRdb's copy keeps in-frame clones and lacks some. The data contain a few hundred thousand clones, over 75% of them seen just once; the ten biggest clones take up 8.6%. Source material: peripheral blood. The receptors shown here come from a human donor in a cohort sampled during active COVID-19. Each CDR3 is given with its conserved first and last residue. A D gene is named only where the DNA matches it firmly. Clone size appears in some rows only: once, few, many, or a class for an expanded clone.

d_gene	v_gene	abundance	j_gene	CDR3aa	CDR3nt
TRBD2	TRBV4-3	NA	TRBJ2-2	CASSQGLAGVTGELFF	TGCGCCAGCAGCCAAGGCCTAGCGGGGGTAACCGGGGAGCTGTTTTTT
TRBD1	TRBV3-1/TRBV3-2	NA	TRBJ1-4	CASSQDRATGWTANEKLFF	TGTGCCAGCAGCCAAGATCGGGCGACAGGGTGGACTGCTAATGAAAAACTGTTTTTT
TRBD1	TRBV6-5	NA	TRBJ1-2	CASRRKTGGYGYTF	TGTGCCAGCAGGCGGAAGACAGGGGGCTATGGCTACACCTTC
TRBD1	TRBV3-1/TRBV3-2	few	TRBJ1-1	CASSRTGGNTEAFF	TGTGCCAGCAGCCGTACAGGGGGCAACACTGAAGCTTTCTTT
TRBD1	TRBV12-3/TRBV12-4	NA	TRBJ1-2	CASNPTGVFGYTF	TGTGCCAGCAATCCGACAGGGGTTTTTGGCTACACCTTC
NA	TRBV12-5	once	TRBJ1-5	CASGEQPSNQPQHF	TGTGCTAGTGGTGAACAACCTAGCAATCAGCCCCAGCATTTT
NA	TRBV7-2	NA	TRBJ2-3	CASFRGATSADTQYF	TGTGCCAGCTTCAGGGGAGCGACGTCCGCAGATACGCAGTATTTT
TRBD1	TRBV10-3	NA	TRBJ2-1	CAISDDRGSYNEQFF	TGTGCCATCAGTGACGACAGGGGTTCCTACAATGAGCAGTTCTTC
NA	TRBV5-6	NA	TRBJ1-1	CASSWSLNTEAFF	TGTGCCAGCAGCTGGAGTCTGAACACTGAAGCTTTCTTT
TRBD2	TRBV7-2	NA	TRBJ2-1	CASRSAGGRQFF	TGTGCCAGCAGGTCCGCGGGGGGTCGTCAGTTCTTC
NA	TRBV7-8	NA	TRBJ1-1	CASSFRLNTEAFF	TGTGCCAGCAGCTTCAGGTTGAACACTGAAGCTTTCTTT